The 27 T cell receptor beta chains reported below all come from one sample, sequenced in a study of T cells in Graves' hyperthyroidism and ophthalmopathy. Authors of the study amplified TCR beta CDR3 regions from RNA transcripts. An initial round of RT-PCR targeting the TCR CDR3 relied on the HTBI primer set. TCRdb independently ran MiXCR on the multiplex PCR reads; one entry per CDR3 protein. Of approximately 710,000 distinct CDR3 sequences detected, around 16% appear once; the ten largest clones hold less than 20%. Sequencing was carried out using blood. The receptor source for this set is a man over 45 with Graves' hyperthyroidism.

This clonotype was counted many times. V is TRBV12-3 or TRBV12-4 and J is TRBJ2-1; 7 bases line up with TRBD2. The CDR3 loop spans 14 amino acids. V was pared by 4 bases and J by 8 bases, with 8 bases of the junction left unmatched. The CDR3 reads CASSYRAGRDEQFF. The CDR3 coding sequence is TGTGCCAGCAGTTATCGAGCGGGACGGGATGAGCAGTTCTTC.

This clonotype occurred once. The rearrangement links TRBV4-2 to TRBJ2-1; possibly TRBD1 for D (6 bases). The germline V gene has CDR1 LGHNA and CDR2 YNFKEQ. The CDR3 covers 15 residues. V dropped 2 bases and J dropped 7 bases, with 15 bases sitting between them. The CDR3 nucleotides are TGTGCCAGCAGCCAACATGCAGGGGTGGCGAATGAGCAGTTCTTC. This encodes CASSQHAGVANEQFF.

This clonotype was seen a few times. The J gene is TRBJ2-7, the V gene TRBV28; no clear D. Trimming removed 0 bases at V and 5 bases at J, with 17 bases between. This CDR3 spans 16 amino acids. CDR1 is MDHEN, CDR2 SYDVKM, per germline. The CDR3 nucleotides are TGTGCCAGCAGTTTATGGCCTACCACACGAGGAAACGAGCAGTACTTC. This gives the protein CASSLWPTTRGNEQYF.

Comments on this clonotype: A much larger clone differs from this one at a single base, so this may be a read error. The rearrangement joins TRBV28 to TRBJ2-7, with 10 bases identical to TRBD2. The germline V gene encodes CDR1 MDHEN and CDR2 SYDVKM. The CDR3 loop spans 13 amino acids. V shed 4 bases, J shed 9 bases, and the junction held 6 bases outside the gene matches. Written as DNA, the CDR3 is TGTGCCAGCAGTTCGGGACTAGCGAGGGCGCAGTACTTC. It codes for CASSSGLARAQYF.

In this sample, this clonotype turned up many times. The chain is built from TRBV11-2 and TRBJ1-3, with 12 bases fitting TRBD1. Germline values: CDR1 SGHAT, CDR2 FQNNGV. The J segment lost 3 bases and the V segment lost 6 bases, leaving 9 bases of the junction unmatched. This CDR3 comprises 17 residues. CDR3 in DNA: TGTGCCAGCAGGAAGGGACAGGGGGCCTTCTTTGGAAACACCATATATTTT. Translation gives CASRKGQGAFFGNTIYF.

There are many counts of this clonotype. The V and J genes are TRBV12-3 or TRBV12-4 and TRBJ1-2; D is undetermined. Trimming shortened V by 6 bases and J by 3 bases, and 11 bases separated the two germline ends. The CDR3 spans 13 residues. DNA for the CDR3: TGTGCCAGCAGCCCCGGTGCAGACTATGGCTACACCTTC. Translated, it gives CASSPGADYGYTF.

This clonotype was detected ten times or more. The V call is TRBV19, the J call TRBJ2-1, with D hard to call. CDR1 and CDR2 (germline): LNHDA, SQIVND (reference sequence). Trimming removed 3 bases at V and 2 bases at J, with 20 bases between. The CDR3 consists of 18 residues. The CDR3 DNA reads TGTGCCAGTAGTATTATATTGAGTGGCCCACCTCCCTACAATGAGCAGTTCTTC. Its translation is CASSIILSGPPPYNEQFF.

V is TRBV4-1 and J is TRBJ2-2, with 10 nucleotides matching TRBD1. This CDR3 is built from 17 residues. Germline CDR1 reads MGHRA; CDR2 reads YSYEKL. V shed 2 bases and J 6 bases; nucleotides not matched to a gene: 9. The CDR3, as DNA: TGCGCCAGCAGCCAAACCCCGGGACAGGGGACGGCCGGGGAGCTGTTTTTT. It yields the protein CASSQTPGQGTAGELFF.

This clonotype was found many times. The rearrangement joins TRBV28 to TRBJ2-1, with TRBD1 matching over 8 bases. Trimming at V came to 5 bases and at J to 4 bases, leaving 10 bases not matched to a gene. Germline-derived CDR1 and CDR2 are MDHEN and SYDVKM. There are 16 residues in the CDR3. The CDR3 protein is CASSPSPGQVYNEQFF. The CDR3, as DNA: TGTGCCAGCAGTCCCTCCCCGGGACAGGTTTACAATGAGCAGTTCTTC.

There are many counts of this clonotype. The rearrangement links TRBV7-2 to TRBJ2-7; a weak D match, TRBD2 (5 bases). Per germline, CDR1 SGHTA and CDR2 FQGNSA. Trimming took 5 bases from V and 3 from J, leaving 17 bases between them. CDR3 length equals 15 residues. In DNA, the CDR3 is TGTGCCAGCAGCGTAGGACTCGCCCACCTCTACGAGCAGTACTTC. It specifies CASSVGLAHLYEQYF.

This clonotype was seen repeatedly, ten times or more. The chain couples TRBV7-9 to TRBJ2-1; 7 bases agree with TRBD2. The V and J ends lost 3 bases and 8 bases, in that order; junction bases with no gene match: 7. CDR1 is SEHNR and CDR2 is FQNEAQ in the germline V gene (reference sequence). The CDR3 consists of 14 residues. CDR3 sequence: CASSFGGRADEQFF. The CDR3 coding sequence is TGTGCCAGCAGCTTTGGGGGGAGGGCCGATGAGCAGTTCTTC.

In its sample, this clonotype was seen a few times. V and J are TRBV24-1 and TRBJ2-6; no firm D call. V was clipped by 7 bases and J by 0 bases, with 3 bases between them. This CDR3 has 13 amino acids. Germline loops: CDR1 KGHDR, CDR2 SFDVKD. CDR3 nucleotide sequence: TGTGCCACCAGAGACTCTGGGGCCAACGTCCTGACTTTC. The encoded protein is CATRDSGANVLTF.

As concerns this clonotype: This may be a read error, as it is one base from a much larger clone. This chain joins TRBV12-3 or TRBV12-4 and TRBJ2-1; weak D call: TRBD1 (6 bases). This CDR3 comprises 14 residues. V lost 5 bases and J lost 10, with 18 bases in between. The CDR3 sequence is CASSQGTVRPEQFF. Written as DNA, the CDR3 is TGTGCCAGCAGTCAGGGGACCGTACGGCCGGAGCAGTTCTTC.

This clonotype was counted ten times or more. The chain recombines TRBV11-2 with TRBJ1-1, with D hard to call. Germline V lookup: CDR1 SGHAT, CDR2 FQNNGV. Trimming stripped 2 bases from V and 1 base from J, with 5 bases between. This CDR3 comprises 13 residues. Here the CDR3 DNA reads TGTGCCAGCAGCTTAACACAGAACACTGAAGCTTTCTTT. Protein: CASSLTQNTEAFF.

The rearrangement uses TRBV5-6 and TRBJ2-7; 8 positions agree with TRBD1. The germline V gene encodes CDR1 SGHDT and CDR2 YYEEEE. Trimming took 4 bases from V and 5 from J; bases not matched to a gene: 11. The CDR3 totals 15 residues. The CDR3 bases are TGTGCCAGCAGCCCAATGGACAGGGCGGGGAACGAGCAGTACTTC. Translated: CASSPMDRAGNEQYF.

This clonotype was recorded many times. The chain couples TRBV2 to TRBJ2-3; D gene uncertain. The germline V gene has CDR1 SNHLY and CDR2 FYNNEI. This CDR3 region has 11 residues. V was clipped by 9 bases and J by 6 bases, with 10 bases between them. CDR3 nucleotides: TGTGCCAGTTTGAGCGCCGATACGCAGTATTTT. Translated: CASLSADTQYF.

This sequence joins TRBV27 and TRBJ1-2, with D perhaps matching TRBD1 (6 bases). The CDR3 covers 13 residues. V dropped 3 bases and J dropped 6 bases, with 11 bases sitting between them. The germline CDR1 and CDR2 sequences are MNHEY and SMNVEV (reference sequence). The CDR3 sequence: CASSFRGRDGYTF. CDR3 bases: TGTGCCAGCAGTTTTAGGGGGAGAGATGGCTACACCTTC.

This clonotype was counted only a few times. This chain links TRBV6-8 with TRBJ2-3; 12 positions match TRBD2. In germline, CDR1 is MNHGY, CDR2 SAAAGT. The CDR3 has 15 residues. V gave up 5 bases and J gave up 2 bases; unmatched junction bases: 2. The CDR3 is CASSTSGGFTDTQYF. The CDR3 DNA reads TGTGCCAGCAGTACTAGCGGGGGGTTCACAGATACGCAGTATTTT.

This clonotype was counted a few times. The V gene is TRBV30, the J gene TRBJ1-6, with a possible D match to TRBD1 (5 bases). Looked up from germline, CDR1 is GTSNPN and CDR2 is SVGIG (reference sequence). Trimming stripped 5 bases from V and 10 bases from J, with 15 bases between. The CDR3 is 13 residues long. In DNA, the CDR3 is TGTGCCTGGGAATTTGACGGGGGGTCACCCCTCCACTTT. Translating it yields CAWEFDGGSPLHF.

This clonotype was picked up many times. The chain has TRBV11-2 and TRBJ1-2; D ambiguous. The CDR3 extends over 13 amino acids. Looked up from germline, CDR1 is SGHAT and CDR2 is FQNNGV. V dropped 3 bases and J dropped 6 bases, with 11 bases sitting between them. CDR3 DNA: TGTGCCAGCAGCTTGATTCTCTTAAATGGCTACACCTTC. Amino acid sequence: CASSLILLNGYTF.

The V and J genes are TRBV5-1 and TRBJ2-1, with D perhaps being TRBD1 or TRBD2 (5 bases each). Germline CDR1 and CDR2: SGHRS and YFSETQ. V was trimmed by 0 bases and J by 3 bases, leaving 13 bases between them. CDR3 length: 16 residues. The CDR3 sequence is CASSLEGRGDYNEQFF. The CDR3 bases are TGCGCCAGCAGCTTGGAGGGCCGGGGCGACTACAATGAGCAGTTCTTC. Using reference TRBV5-1 and TRBJ2-1 for the parts outside the CDR3, the full variable domain is KAGVTQTPRYLIKTRGQQVTLSCSPISGHRSVSWYQQTPGQGLQFLFEYFSETQRNKGNFPGRFSGRQFSNSRSEMNVSTLELGDSALYLCASSLEGRGDYNEQFFGPGTRLTVL.

This clonotype was seen a handful of times. The chain links TRBV27 to TRBJ2-7; TRBD2 is a possible D gene (5 bases). Germline V gives CDR1 MNHEY, CDR2 SMNVEV (reference sequence). The CDR3 sequence is 15 residues long. The V end was cut by 6 bases, the J end by 2 bases, with 17 bases between. The CDR3 DNA reads as TGTGCCAGCAGCCTTGCCGGGATCTTAGCCTACGAGCAGTACTTC. It codes for CASSLAGILAYEQYF.

This rearrangement joins TRBV7-2 to TRBJ2-7, with 8 bases matching TRBD1. The germline V gene has CDR1 SGHTA and CDR2 FQGNSA. The CDR3 totals 14 residues. V gave up 5 bases and J gave up 6 bases; unmatched junction bases: 9. CDR3 region: CASSRIGTGSEQYF. The CDR3 DNA sequence: TGTGCCAGCAGCCGAATCGGGACAGGCTCCGAGCAGTACTTC.

This chain uses TRBV30 with TRBJ2-3, with no clear D. The CDR3 contains 16 residues. The germline CDR1 and CDR2 sequences are GTSNPN and SVGIG (reference sequence). V was clipped by 3 bases and J by 2 bases, with 18 bases between them. This CDR3 is CAWSPRKVSSTDTQYF. Written as DNA, the CDR3 is TGTGCCTGGAGCCCACGGAAAGTATCGTCCACAGATACGCAGTATTTT.

The sample holds many counts of this clonotype. The chain carries TRBV13 and TRBJ1-2; D is unclear. CDR3 size: 14 residues. Trimming removed 1 base from V and 1 base from J, with 7 bases in between. CDR1 is PRHDT and CDR2 is FYEKMQ in the germline V gene (reference sequence). CDR3 residues: CASSLDWVNYGYTF. CDR3 nucleotides: TGTGCCAGCAGCTTAGATTGGGTTAACTATGGCTACACCTTC.

This clonotype has at least ten counts. This rearrangement joins TRBV24-1 to TRBJ2-1, with 8 bases that match TRBD2. Germline loops: CDR1 KGHDR, CDR2 SFDVKD. This CDR3 comprises 16 residues. V trimming: 3 bases; J trimming: 0 bases; junction bases outside the gene matches: 3. The CDR3 sequence: CATSDAGGSSYNEQFF. CDR3 DNA sequence: TGTGCCACCAGTGATGCGGGAGGTAGCTCCTACAATGAGCAGTTCTTC.

The table lists this clonotype with many counts. The chain employs TRBV11-2 and TRBJ1-6; 10 bases agree with TRBD1. From germline, CDR1 is SGHAT and CDR2 FQNNGV. The CDR3 loop spans 15 amino acids. V shed 5 bases and J 10 bases; nucleotides not matched to a gene: 8. The CDR3 region is CASSPPGQGRSPLHF. The CDR3 bases are TGTGCCAGCAGCCCCCCGGGACAGGGGCGCTCACCCCTCCACTTT.